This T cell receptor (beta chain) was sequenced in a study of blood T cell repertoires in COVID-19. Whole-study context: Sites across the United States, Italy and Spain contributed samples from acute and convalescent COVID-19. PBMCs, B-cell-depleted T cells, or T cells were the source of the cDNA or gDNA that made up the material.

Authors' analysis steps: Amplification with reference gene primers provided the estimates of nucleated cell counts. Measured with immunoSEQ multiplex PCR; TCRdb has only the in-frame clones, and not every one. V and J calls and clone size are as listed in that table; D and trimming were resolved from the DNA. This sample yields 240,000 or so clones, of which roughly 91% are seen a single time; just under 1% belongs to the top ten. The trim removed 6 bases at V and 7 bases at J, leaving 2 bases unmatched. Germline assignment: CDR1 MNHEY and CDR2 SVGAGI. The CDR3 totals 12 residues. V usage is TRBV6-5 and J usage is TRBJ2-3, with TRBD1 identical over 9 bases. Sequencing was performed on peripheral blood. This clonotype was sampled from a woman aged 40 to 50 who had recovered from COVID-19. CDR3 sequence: CASRDRGNTQYF. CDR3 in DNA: TGTGCCAGCAGGGACAGGGGAAATACGCAGTATTTT.